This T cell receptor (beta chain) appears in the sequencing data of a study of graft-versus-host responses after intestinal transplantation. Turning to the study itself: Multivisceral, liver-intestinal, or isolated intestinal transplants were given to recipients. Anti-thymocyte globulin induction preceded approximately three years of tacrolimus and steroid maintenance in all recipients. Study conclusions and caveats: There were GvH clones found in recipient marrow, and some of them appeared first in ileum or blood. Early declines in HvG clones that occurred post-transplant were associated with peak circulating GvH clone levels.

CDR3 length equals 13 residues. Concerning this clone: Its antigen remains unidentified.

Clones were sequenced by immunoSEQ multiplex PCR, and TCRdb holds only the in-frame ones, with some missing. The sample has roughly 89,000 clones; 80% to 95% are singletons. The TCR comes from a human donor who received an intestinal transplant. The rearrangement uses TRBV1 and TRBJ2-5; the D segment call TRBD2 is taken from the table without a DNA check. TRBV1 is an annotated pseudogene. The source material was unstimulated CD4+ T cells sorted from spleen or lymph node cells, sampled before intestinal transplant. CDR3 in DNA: TGCACCACCCCGGGGGGGGGCCAGGAGACCCAGTACTTC. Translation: CTTPGGGQETQYF.